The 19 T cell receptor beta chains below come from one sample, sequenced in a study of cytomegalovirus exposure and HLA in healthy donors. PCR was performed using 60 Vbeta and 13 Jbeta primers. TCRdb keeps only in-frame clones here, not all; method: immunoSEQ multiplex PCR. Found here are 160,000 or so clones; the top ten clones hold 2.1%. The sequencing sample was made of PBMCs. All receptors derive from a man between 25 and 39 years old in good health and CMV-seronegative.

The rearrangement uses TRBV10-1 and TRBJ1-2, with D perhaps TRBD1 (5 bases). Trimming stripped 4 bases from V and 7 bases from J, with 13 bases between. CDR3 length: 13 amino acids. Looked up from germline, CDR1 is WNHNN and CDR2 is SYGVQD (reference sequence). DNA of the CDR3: TGCGCCAGCAGTGCGGGCAACGGGGGTGGCTACACCTTC. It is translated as CASSAGNGGGYTF.

The CDR3 protein is CASSLGVRQGLTFF. CDR3 coding DNA: TGCGCCAGCAGCTTGGGGGTTAGGCAGGGCTTAACTTTCTTT. V gene TRBV5-1 combines with J gene TRBJ1-1; D perhaps matches TRBD1 (5 bases). The V gene's germline CDR1 is SGHRS and CDR2 YFSETQ. Trimming pared 0 bases from V and 12 bases from J, leaving 18 bases between. The CDR3 totals 14 residues.

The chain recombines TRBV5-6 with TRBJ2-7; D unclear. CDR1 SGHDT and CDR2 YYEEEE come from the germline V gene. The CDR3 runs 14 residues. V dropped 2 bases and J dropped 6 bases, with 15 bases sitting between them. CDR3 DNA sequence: TGTGCCAGCAGCTTCCCAGGCAAAGGTGTCGAGCAGTACTTC. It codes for CASSFPGKGVEQYF.

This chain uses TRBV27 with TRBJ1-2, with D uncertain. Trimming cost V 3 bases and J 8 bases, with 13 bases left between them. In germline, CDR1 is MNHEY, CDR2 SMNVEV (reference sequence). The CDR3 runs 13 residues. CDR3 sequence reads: CASSFGEGLGYTF. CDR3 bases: TGTGCCAGCAGTTTTGGGGAGGGCTTGGGCTACACCTTC.

The CDR3 DNA follows: TGTGCCAGCAGCCCAGACTGGGACTTGTCCTATGAGCAGTTCTTC. This gives the protein CASSPDWDLSYEQFF. The rearrangement joins TRBV11-1 to TRBJ2-1; D might be TRBD2 (6 bases). Trimming removed 5 bases at V and 8 bases at J, with 19 bases between. The CDR3 consists of 15 residues. CDR1 and CDR2 from the germline V gene are SGHAT and FQDESV (reference sequence).

The CDR3 here is CASRSGANYEQYF. CDR3 nucleotide sequence: TGTGCCAGCAGAAGCGGGGCAAACTACGAGCAGTACTTC. This rearrangement joins TRBV27 to TRBJ2-7, with 7 positions matching TRBD2. The germline V gene encodes CDR1 MNHEY and CDR2 SMNVEV (reference sequence). The CDR3 extends over 13 amino acids. V dropped 6 bases and J dropped 3; count of bases not matched to a gene: 5.

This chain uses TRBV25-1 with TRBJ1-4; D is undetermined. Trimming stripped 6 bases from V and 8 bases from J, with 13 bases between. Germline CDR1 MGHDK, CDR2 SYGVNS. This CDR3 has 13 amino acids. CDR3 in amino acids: CASSLQGVEKLFF. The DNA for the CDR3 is TGTGCCAGCAGCCTACAAGGAGTGGAAAAACTGTTTTTT.

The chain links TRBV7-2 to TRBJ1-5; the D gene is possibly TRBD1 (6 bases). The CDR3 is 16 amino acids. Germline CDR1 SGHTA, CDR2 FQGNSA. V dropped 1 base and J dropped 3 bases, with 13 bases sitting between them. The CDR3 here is CASSLVGGDTNQPQHF. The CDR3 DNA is TGTGCCAGCAGCTTAGTCGGGGGGGACACCAATCAGCCCCAGCATTTT.

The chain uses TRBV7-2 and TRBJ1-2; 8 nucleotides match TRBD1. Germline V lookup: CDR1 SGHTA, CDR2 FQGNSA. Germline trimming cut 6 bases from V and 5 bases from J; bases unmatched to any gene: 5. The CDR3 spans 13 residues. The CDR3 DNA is TGTGCCAGCAGTCCGGACAGGGATTATGGCTACACCTTC. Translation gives CASSPDRDYGYTF.

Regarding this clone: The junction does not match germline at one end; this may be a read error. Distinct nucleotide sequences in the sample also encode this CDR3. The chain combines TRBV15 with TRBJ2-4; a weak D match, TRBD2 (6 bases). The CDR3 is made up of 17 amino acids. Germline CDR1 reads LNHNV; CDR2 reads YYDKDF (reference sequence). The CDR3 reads CATSREVAEPSKNIQYF. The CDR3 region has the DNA TGCGCCACCAGCAGAGAAGTAGCGGAACCCTCCAAAAACATTCAGTACTTC. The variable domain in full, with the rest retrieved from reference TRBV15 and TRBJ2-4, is DAMVIQNPRYQVTQFGKPVTLSCSQTLNHNVMYWYQQKSSQAPKLLFHYYDKDFNNEADTPDNFQSRRPNTSFCFLDIRSPGLGDTAMYLCATSREVAEPSKNIQYFGAGTRLSVL.

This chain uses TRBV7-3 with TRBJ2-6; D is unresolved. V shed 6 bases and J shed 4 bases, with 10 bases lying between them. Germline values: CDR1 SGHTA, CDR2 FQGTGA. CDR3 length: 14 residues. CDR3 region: CASRIPGGANVLTF. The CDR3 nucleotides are TGTGCCAGCAGAATACCCGGGGGGGCCAACGTCCTGACTTTC.

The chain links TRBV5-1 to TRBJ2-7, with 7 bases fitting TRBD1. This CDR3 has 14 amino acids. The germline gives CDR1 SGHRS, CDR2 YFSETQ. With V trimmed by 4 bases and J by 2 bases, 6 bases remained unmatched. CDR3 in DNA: TGCGCCAGCAGCGCCGGGACAGAAGCCTACGAGCAGTACTTC. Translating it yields CASSAGTEAYEQYF.

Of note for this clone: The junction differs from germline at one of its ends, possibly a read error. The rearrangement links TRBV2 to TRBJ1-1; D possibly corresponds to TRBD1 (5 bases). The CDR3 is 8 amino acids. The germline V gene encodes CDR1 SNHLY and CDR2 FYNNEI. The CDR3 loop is CASQTTEF. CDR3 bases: TGTGCCAGCCAGACGACAGAATTT. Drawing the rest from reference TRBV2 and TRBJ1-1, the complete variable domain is EPEVTQTPSHQVTQMGQEVILRCVPISNHLYFYWYRQILGQKVEFLVSFYNNEISEKSEIFDDQFSVERPDGSNFTLKIRSTKLEDSAMYFCASQTTEFGQGTRLTVV.

The CDR3 DNA is TGTGCCAGCAGCTTGAGCCTCGACACCGGGGAGCTGTTTTTT. This sequence encodes CASSLSLDTGELFF. V is TRBV5-4 and J is TRBJ2-2; the D is unclear. The CDR3 is made up of 14 amino acids. V shed 1 base and J shed 3 bases, with 7 bases lying between them. Germline-derived CDR1 and CDR2 are SGHNT and YYREEE (reference sequence).

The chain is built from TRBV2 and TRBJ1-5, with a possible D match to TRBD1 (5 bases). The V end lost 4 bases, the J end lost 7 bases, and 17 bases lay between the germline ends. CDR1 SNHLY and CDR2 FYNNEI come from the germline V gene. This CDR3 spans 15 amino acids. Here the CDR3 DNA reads TGTGCCAGCAGTGCGGGCAGCGGGGGAATACAGCCCCAGCATTTT. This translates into CASSAGSGGIQPQHF.

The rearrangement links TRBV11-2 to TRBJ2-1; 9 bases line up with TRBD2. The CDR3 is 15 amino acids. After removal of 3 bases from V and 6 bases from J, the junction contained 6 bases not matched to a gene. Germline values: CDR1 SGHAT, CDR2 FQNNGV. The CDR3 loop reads CASSFPSGASNEQFF. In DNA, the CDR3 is TGTGCCAGCAGCTTCCCTAGCGGGGCCAGCAATGAGCAGTTCTTC.

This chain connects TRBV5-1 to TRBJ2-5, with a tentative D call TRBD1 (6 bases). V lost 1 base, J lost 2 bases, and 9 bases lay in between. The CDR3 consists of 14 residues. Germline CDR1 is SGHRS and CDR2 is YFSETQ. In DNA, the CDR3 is TGCGCCAGCAGCTTGCGGACAGTTCAAGAGACCCAGTACTTC. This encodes CASSLRTVQETQYF.

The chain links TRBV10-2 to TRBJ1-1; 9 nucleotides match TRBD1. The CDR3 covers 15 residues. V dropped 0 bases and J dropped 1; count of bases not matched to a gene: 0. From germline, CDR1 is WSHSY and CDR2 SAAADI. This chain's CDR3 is CASSESQGANTEAFF. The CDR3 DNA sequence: TGCGCCAGCAGTGAGTCACAGGGGGCGAACACTGAAGCTTTCTTT.

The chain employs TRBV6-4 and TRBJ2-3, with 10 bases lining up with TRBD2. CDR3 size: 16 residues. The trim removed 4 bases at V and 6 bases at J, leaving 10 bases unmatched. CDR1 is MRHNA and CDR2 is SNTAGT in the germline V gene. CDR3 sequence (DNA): TGTGCCAGCAGTGCCACCGGGACTAGCGCCGGGGATACGCAGTATTTT. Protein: CASSATGTSAGDTQYF.